The rows below give T cell receptor beta chains drawn from one sample of a study of T-cell memory formation after mild COVID-19. In TCRdb, the 5' RACE reads were re-called with MiXCR into one record per CDR3 protein. The repertoire includes 400,000 or so distinct CDR3 sequences, under 25% of them detected once, and 12% sits in the top ten. The source material was PBMCs or a T cell subset sorted from them (not recorded which). The receptors here all came from an adult woman who had mild COVID-19 (a few samples of this study predate the infection). Cell type and time point are not known. The CDR3 runs from the conserved cysteine through the conserved F or W. D genes are given only for firm matches. Rows give clone size only sometimes, using once, few, many, or a class for an expanded clone.

V: TRBV4-2; J: TRBJ1-2; D: -; size: once; DNA: TGTGCCAGCAGCCAAGCTAAGACTGGGGCTGGCTACACCTTC; CDR3: CASSQAKTGAGYTF
V: TRBV7-3; J: TRBJ1-1; D: -; size: -; DNA: TGTGCCAGCAGCCTTACAGGGTTCGGTGTAACTGAAGCTTTCTTT; CDR3: CASSLTGFGVTEAFF
V: TRBV7-2; J: TRBJ2-1; D: TRBD2; size: -; DNA: TGTGCCAGCAGCACCCGACTAGCGGGGCCCTCGGATGAGCAGTTCTTC; CDR3: CASSTRLAGPSDEQFF
V: TRBV10-3; J: TRBJ2-2; D: -; size: few; DNA: TGTGCCATCACCCCTACGAACACCGGGGAGCTGTTTTTT; CDR3: CAITPTNTGELFF
V: TRBV7-2; J: TRBJ2-2; D: TRBD1; size: -; DNA: TGTGCCAGCAGCTTGGGGAGCAGGGGGCACACCGGGGAGCTGTTTTTT; CDR3: CASSLGSRGHTGELFF
V: TRBV7-9; J: TRBJ2-7; D: TRBD1; size: -; DNA: TGTGCCAGCAGCTACCGGACAGGGAACGAAAATCCCTACGAGCAGTACTTC; CDR3: CASSYRTGNENPYEQYF
V: TRBV30; J: TRBJ1-5; D: -; size: -; DNA: TGTGCCTGGAACCGGGGGCCCAATCAGCCCCAGCATTTT; CDR3: CAWNRGPNQPQHF
V: TRBV28; J: TRBJ2-3; D: TRBD1; size: few; DNA: TGTGCCAGCAACCCCGGACAGGGGAACACAGATACGCAGTATTTT; CDR3: CASNPGQGNTDTQYF
V: TRBV7-8; J: TRBJ2-2; D: -; size: -; DNA: TGTGCCAGCAGCTTAGGATGGGGGGCCGCCGGGGAGCTGTTTTTT; CDR3: CASSLGWGAAGELFF
V: TRBV25-1; J: TRBJ2-7; D: -; size: few; DNA: TGTGCCAGCAGTGAATCACAGATTACGGGCTACGAGCAGTACTTC; CDR3: CASSESQITGYEQYF
V: TRBV6-1; J: TRBJ2-1; D: -; size: few; DNA: TGTGCCGAGCGGGGCCCAGGGGGTGAGCAGTTCTTC; CDR3: CAERGPGGEQFF
V: TRBV9; J: TRBJ2-1; D: TRBD2; size: -; DNA: TGTGCCAGCAGCTCGGGACTAGCGATCGACAATGAGCAGTTCTTC; CDR3: CASSSGLAIDNEQFF
V: TRBV29-1; J: TRBJ1-2; D: -; size: -; DNA: TGCAGCGTTCCGGGGACTAACTATGGCTACACCTTC; CDR3: CSVPGTNYGYTF
V: TRBV5-1; J: TRBJ2-6; D: -; size: few; DNA: TGCGCCAGCAGAACGGCTAGGGCCAACGTCCTGACTTTC; CDR3: CASRTARANVLTF
V: TRBV5-1; J: TRBJ2-1; D: TRBD1; size: few; DNA: TGCGCCAGCAGCTCGACAGGGTCCAGCTCCTACAATGAGCAGTTCTTC; CDR3: CASSSTGSSSYNEQFF
V: TRBV6-6; J: TRBJ2-5; D: TRBD1; size: -; DNA: TGTGCCAGCAGACGCTATACACTGACAGGGGAAGAGACCCAGTACTTC; CDR3: CASRRYTLTGEETQYF